This T cell receptor beta chain originates from a study of CD8 T cells in Susac syndrome. This CDR3 has 15 residues. The V and J ends lost 3 bases and 10 bases, in that order; junction bases with no gene match: 5. Germline V gives CDR1 SGDLS, CDR2 YYNGEE. Multiple sclerosis controls were treatment-naive patients with stable or active relapsing-remitting disease. TEMRA cells underwent FACS enrichment and CD8+ and CD4+ T cells underwent negative isolation. It was with random hexamers that about 0.45 to 1 ug RNA was reverse transcribed. Amplification of TCR beta CDR3 was carried out by immunoSEQ multiplex PCR, which covered 54 Vbeta and 13 Jbeta segments. TCRdb independently ran MiXCR on the immunoSEQ multiplex PCR reads; one entry per CDR3 protein. The top ten hold around 0.067% of the sample, which has some 260,000 distinct CDR3 sequences, roughly 95% seen once.

This rearrangement joins TRBV9 to TRBJ2-1, with 15 bases lining up with TRBD2. The receptor's source is a human donor with multiple sclerosis. The sequencing input was CD4+ T cells from PBMCs. CDR3: CASSGGLAGGREQFF. The CDR3 DNA follows: TGTGCCAGCAGCGGTGGACTAGCGGGAGGGCGGGAGCAGTTCTTC.